This TCR beta chain was identified during a study of cytomegalovirus exposure and HLA in healthy donors. This clone appeared a single time. In germline, CDR1 is SGDLS, CDR2 YYNGEE. Unmatched junction bases numbered 4, after V lost 0 bases and J lost 2 bases. The CDR3 runs 16 residues. PCR amplification relied on 60 Vbeta primers (plus 13 Jbeta primers). Sequencing used immunoSEQ multiplex PCR; TCRdb keeps in-frame clones, though not all of them. The sample carries about 160,000 clones, roughly 80% recorded once. The receptor was derived from a male donor in good health and CMV-seronegative. The rearrangement uses TRBV9 and TRBJ2-7, with 11 nucleotides matching TRBD2. Sequencing was done on a sample of PBMCs. The CDR3 loop is CASSVGSSGGPYEQYF. The CDR3 bases are TGTGCCAGCAGCGTAGGGTCTAGCGGGGGGCCCTACGAGCAGTACTTC.